The clone carrying this TCR beta chain was counted a single time. Its target is unknown. Sequencing used immunoSEQ multiplex PCR; TCRdb keeps in-frame clones, though not all of them. Altogether a few hundred thousand clones are present, 80% to 90% being singletons, with the ten largest covering about 1%. The data were obtained in a study of cytomegalovirus exposure and HLA in healthy donors. Study at large: Per a later analysis, the roughly 670 first-cohort and approximately 120 validation repertoires shared one platform.

There are 14 residues in the CDR3. CDR1 and CDR2 (germline): LGHNA, YSLEER. Trimming cost V 0 bases and J 4 bases, with 10 bases left between them. Notes on the study in general: The tendency of first-cohort TCR clusters to co-occur in the roughly 120 validation repertoires was identified by a subsequent analysis.

The sequenced material came from PBMCs. The clonotype comes from a woman aged 18-29 years in good health and CMV-seronegative. The chain recombines TRBV4-3 with TRBJ2-7; D remains ambiguous. The CDR3 here is CASSQDLAIYEQYF. DNA of the CDR3: TGCGCCAGCAGCCAAGATTTGGCCATTTACGAGCAGTACTTC.